The 24 T cell receptor beta chains reported below all come from one sample, sequenced in a study of Ad26.COV2.S vaccination and SARS-CoV-2 variants (TCRdb year 2021). The library was prepared using the immunoSEQ multiplex PCR assay. The clones in this table, taken by TCRdb from immuneACCESS, are in-frame only. Not every clone is retained; where verified, under half of the shortfall comes from an unresolved V gene, and the cause of the rest is unknown. Across this sample there are about 350,000 clones, with roughly 84% seen only once. Of the sample, 2.5% to 3.5% is held by the ten largest clones. The sample's treatment or condition label, decoded: around 19 received Ad26.COV2.S at low or high dose, single or two shots; about 5 received placebo; per-sample allocation not given. For vaccine and placebo recipients, the sequenced repertoires came from samples collected on day 63 after the first injection.

The sequences come from peripheral blood, collected in a trial of Ad26.COV2.S vaccine versus placebo. The source of these receptors is a person between 18 and 60 years old who received the Ad26.COV2.S COVID-19 vaccine or a placebo.

The chain links TRBV2 to TRBJ2-7; TRBD1 is a possible D gene (6 bases). Per the germline V gene, CDR1 is SNHLY and CDR2 is FYNNEI. Between the trimmed V and J ends, which lost 6 bases and 2 bases, there was a span of 17 bases. This CDR3 is built from 15 residues. The CDR3: CASRRRGTTTYEQYF. As DNA, the CDR3 is TGTGCCAGCAGGAGAAGGGGGACCACTACCTACGAGCAGTACTTC.

This clone was seen repeatedly, ten times or more. The rearrangement links TRBV5-1 to TRBJ2-1, with 10 bases aligning to TRBD1. Germline loops: CDR1 SGHRS, CDR2 YFSETQ. Trimming cost V 0 bases and J 9 bases; bases outside gene matches: 9. The CDR3 extends over 16 amino acids. CDR3 in DNA: TGCGCCAGCAGCTTGGCTCCTGGGACAGGGGTGGGTGAGCAGTTCTTC. It encodes CASSLAPGTGVGEQFF.

The gene calls are TRBV3-1 (or the pseudogene TRBV3-2) and TRBJ2-7; no clear D gene. CDR3 length: 15 residues. V was cut by 4 bases and J by 3 bases, with 16 bases left in between. Germline V gene data show CDR1 as LGHDT and CDR2 as YNNKEL (reference sequence). CDR3 in amino acids: CASSREADGFYEQYF. DNA for the CDR3: TGTGCCAGCAGCCGCGAGGCGGATGGGTTCTACGAGCAGTACTTC.

The chain recombines TRBV6-6 with TRBJ1-3, with D tentatively TRBD1 (6 bases). The V gene's germline CDR1 is MNHNY and CDR2 SVGAGI (reference sequence). V was clipped by 2 bases and J by 0 bases, with 11 bases between them. The CDR3 runs to 16 residues. CDR3: CASSYALQGSGNTIYF. CDR3 bases: TGTGCCAGCAGTTACGCGTTACAGGGCTCTGGAAACACCATATATTTT.

V is TRBV7-2 and J is TRBJ2-1; D possibly matches TRBD1 or TRBD2 (6 bases each). Between the trimmed V and J ends, which lost 7 bases and 7 bases, there was a span of 14 bases. This CDR3 is 13 amino acids long. CDR1 SGHTA and CDR2 FQGNSA come from the germline V gene. The CDR3 protein is CASTVRGQNEQFF. The CDR3 bases are TGTGCCAGCACCGTTCGGGGGCAGAATGAGCAGTTCTTC. The variable domain in full, completed from reference TRBV7-2 and TRBJ2-1, reads GAGVSQSPSNKVTEKGKDVELRCDPISGHTALYWYRQSLGQGLEFLIYFQGNSAPDKSGLPSDRFSAERTGGSVSTLTIQRTQQEDSAVYLCASTVRGQNEQFFGPGTRLTVL.

This clone has ten or more counts. V and J are TRBV7-9 and TRBJ1-6, with D possibly matching TRBD1 (5 bases). Trimming cost V 2 bases and J 9 bases, with 8 bases left between them. The germline gives CDR1 SEHNR, CDR2 FQNEAQ (reference sequence). The CDR3 covers 13 residues. The CDR3 is CASSLMGTSPLHF. CDR3 nucleotide sequence: TGTGCCAGCAGCTTAATGGGGACTTCACCCCTCCACTTT.

The V and J genes are TRBV6-5 and TRBJ1-2; D is perhaps TRBD1 (5 bases). V lost 6 bases and J 4 bases, leaving 15 bases between the germline ends. The CDR3 loop spans 14 amino acids. Per the germline V gene, CDR1 is MNHEY and CDR2 is SVGAGI. The CDR3 bases are TGTGCCAGCAGAATCAAAACAGGATCCTATGGCTACACCTTC. Its translation is CASRIKTGSYGYTF.

This chain links TRBV9 with TRBJ1-3; D is unresolved. The CDR3 has 15 amino acids. Germline V gene sequence: CDR1 SGDLS, CDR2 YYNGEE. V was clipped by 3 bases and J by 0 bases, with 10 bases between them. DNA of the CDR3: TGTGCCAGCAGCGCCCTCGGAAACTCTGGAAACACCATATATTTT. It yields the protein CASSALGNSGNTIYF.

CDR3 nucleotide sequence: TGTGCCAGCAGCGTCCGGACCCCGTCGGATACGCAGTATTTT. Translating gives CASSVRTPSDTQYF. The chain employs TRBV7-8 and TRBJ2-3; D unresolved. V gave up 5 bases and J gave up 6 bases, with 15 bases separating them. CDR1 is SGHVS, CDR2 FQNEAQ, per germline. This CDR3 has 14 amino acids.

This clone was seen only once. The V gene is TRBV19, the J gene TRBJ2-7; 10 bases are shared with TRBD2. This CDR3 is 16 amino acids long. The V and J ends lost 5 bases and 2 bases, in that order; junction bases with no gene match: 9. The germline V gene has CDR1 LNHDA and CDR2 SQIVND (reference sequence). CDR3 residues: CASSPASSGSTYEQYF. The DNA of the CDR3 is TGTGCCAGTAGTCCCGCTTCTAGCGGGAGTACCTACGAGCAGTACTTC. The entire variable domain, with the rest obtained from reference TRBV19 and TRBJ2-7, is as follows: DGGITQSPKYLFRKEGQNVTLSCEQNLNHDAMYWYRQDPGQGLRLIYYSQIVNDFQKGDIAEGYSVSREKKESFPLTVTSAQKNPTAFYLCASSPASSGSTYEQYFGPGTRLTVT.

This rearrangement joins TRBV10-3 to TRBJ2-1, with TRBD2 as a possible D gene (5 bases). In germline, CDR1 is ENHRY, CDR2 SYGVKD. V was trimmed by 8 bases and J by 7 bases, leaving 15 bases between them. The CDR3 contains 13 residues. In nucleotides, the CDR3 is TGTGCCATCCCCGGGAAGGGTGATAATGAGCAGTTCTTC. Its protein product is CAIPGKGDNEQFF.

J is TRBJ2-3 and V is TRBV9; 8 bases map to TRBD2. Germline V gene sequence: CDR1 SGDLS, CDR2 YYNGEE. This CDR3 contains 14 residues. V shed 6 bases, J shed 4 bases, and the junction held 7 bases outside the gene matches. CDR3 protein: CASTLGRAPDTQYF. The DNA of the CDR3 is TGTGCCAGCACGCTCGGGAGGGCCCCAGATACGCAGTATTTT.

J is TRBJ2-4 and V is TRBV12-2. TRBV12-2 is reported as a pseudogene. CDR3 length: 13 amino acids. In DNA, the CDR3 is TGTGCAAGTCGCTTACCCCAAAAGTGCATTCAGTACTTC. Translation gives CASRLPQKCIQYF.

This sequence joins TRBV27 and TRBJ2-6, with TRBD2 matching 13 bases. V dropped 4 bases and J dropped 2; count of bases not matched to a gene: 2. CDR1 is MNHEY and CDR2 is SMNVEV in the germline V gene (reference sequence). The length of the CDR3 is 17 residues. CDR3 in amino acids: CASSSGLAGAGANVLTF. The CDR3 DNA is TGTGCCAGCAGTTCCGGACTAGCGGGGGCTGGGGCCAACGTCCTGACTTTC.

A single count supports this clone. V gene TRBV18 combines with J gene TRBJ2-1; D ambiguous. The V gene's germline CDR1 is KGHSH and CDR2 LQKENI. V lost 0 bases, J lost 4 bases, and 13 bases lay in between. This CDR3 region has 16 residues. This CDR3 is CASSPPLLESYNEQFF. CDR3 in DNA: TGTGCCAGCTCACCACCCCTTCTGGAGTCATACAATGAGCAGTTCTTC. The whole variable domain, remainder taken from reference TRBV18 and TRBJ2-1, is NAGVMQNPRHLVRRRGQEARLRCSPMKGHSHVYWYRQLPEEGLKFMVYLQKENIIDESGMPKERFSAEFPKEGPSILRIQQVVRGDSAAYFCASSPPLLESYNEQFFGPGTRLTVL.

V gene TRBV5-5 combines with J gene TRBJ1-1; D is unresolved. The CDR3 runs to 14 residues. The germline V and J ends were trimmed by 2 bases and 8 bases, with 16 bases remaining between them. Germline CDR1 is SGHKS and CDR2 is YYEKEE (reference sequence). The CDR3 sequence: CASSFVPSGLEAFF. CDR3 nucleotide sequence: TGTGCCAGCAGCTTTGTGCCTTCGGGATTGGAAGCTTTCTTT.

Worth noting for this clone: At the DNA level, this CDR3 is encoded by other sequences in the same sample as well. The rearrangement joins TRBV18 to TRBJ1-4, with D hard to call. Trimming left V 2 bases short and J 7 bases short, with 5 bases between. CDR3 length equals 12 residues. From germline, CDR1 is KGHSH and CDR2 LQKENI. The CDR3 nucleotides read TGTGCCAGCTCACCAGCTGGTGAAAAACTGTTTTTT. Protein: CASSPAGEKLFF.

The chain carries TRBV28 and TRBJ2-1; 7 bases are a match to TRBD2. The CDR3 is made up of 15 amino acids. The germline CDR1 and CDR2 sequences are MDHEN and SYDVKM. J lost 6 bases, V lost 4 bases, and 9 bases had no gene match. The CDR3 reads CASSSPSAGPNEQFF. The DNA for the CDR3 is TGTGCCAGCAGTTCCCCTTCAGCGGGACCCAATGAGCAGTTCTTC.

The rearrangement joins TRBV6-7 to TRBJ2-7; 9 bases match TRBD1. TRBV6-7 falls under the ORF class, with uncertain function. The CDR3 contains 15 residues. The junction had 10 bases not matched to a gene; V was cut back by 6 bases and J by 4 bases. The CDR3 DNA follows: TGTGCCAGCAGGAACTACAGGACAGGGGCTTACGAGCAGTACTTC. Its protein is CASRNYRTGAYEQYF.

This clone was seen a few times. The genes are TRBV2 and TRBJ1-4; D may be TRBD1 (5 bases). The CDR3 is 16 amino acids. Trimming removed 4 bases at V and 7 bases at J, with 19 bases between. The V gene's germline CDR1 is SNHLY and CDR2 FYNNEI. CDR3 DNA sequence: TGTGCCAGCAGTGTCCTTGCCGGGGGGTCGCGTGAAAAACTGTTTTTT. Its translation: CASSVLAGGSREKLFF.

The chain combines TRBV5-1 with TRBJ2-7, with TRBD2 matching 12 bases. CDR1 is SGHRS and CDR2 is YFSETQ in the germline V gene. Trimming cost V 4 bases and J 5 bases; bases outside gene matches: 7. The CDR3 extends over 15 amino acids. The CDR3 DNA reads as TGCGCCAGCAGCCAAATCTCTAGCGGGAGGGACGAGCAGTACTTC. Protein product: CASSQISSGRDEQYF.

This clone was found a few times. An end of the junction differs from the germline gene, which may be a read error. The chain has TRBV29-1 and TRBJ1-2, with D perhaps TRBD1 (5 bases). The CDR3 is made up of 12 amino acids. CDR1 SQVTM and CDR2 ANQGSEA come from the germline V gene. This chain's CDR3 is CSVEGVGYGYTF. As DNA, the CDR3 is TGCAGCGTCGAAGGGGTAGGCTATGGCTACACCTTC.

The chain couples TRBV28 to TRBJ2-6, with D uncertain. The CDR3 contains 17 residues. Deletions cut 4 bases from V and 0 bases from J, with 13 bases between. Germline CDR1 is MDHEN and CDR2 is SYDVKM. Written as DNA, the CDR3 is TGTGCCAGCAGTTACTGGGGAACCAACTCTGGGGCCAACGTCCTGACTTTC. Translating it yields CASSYWGTNSGANVLTF.

The chain uses TRBV18 and TRBJ1-1; D not certain. The V end lost 8 bases, the J end lost 3 bases, and 13 bases lay between the germline ends. The CDR3 contains 13 residues. CDR1 is KGHSH, CDR2 LQKENI, per germline. CDR3 nucleotide sequence: TGTGCCAGCCACTCCAGTCAGGACACTGAAGCTTTCTTT. It is translated as CASHSSQDTEAFF. The full variable domain, in which reference TRBV18 and TRBJ1-1 provide the parts outside the CDR3, is NAGVMQNPRHLVRRRGQEARLRCSPMKGHSHVYWYRQLPEEGLKFMVYLQKENIIDESGMPKERFSAEFPKEGPSILRIQQVVRGDSAAYFCASHSSQDTEAFFGQGTRLTVV.